This TCR beta chain was recorded in a study of blood T cell repertoires in COVID-19 (dated by TCRdb to about 2020). At the level of the whole study: Samples covering the acute and convalescent phases of COVID-19 were provided by collaborators in the United States, Italy and Spain. The dataset comprised deeply sampled blood TCRbeta repertoires from subjects exposed to, actively infected with, or recovered from COVID-19. The material from the prospective study consisted of cDNA or gDNA derived from T cells, B-cell-depleted T cells, or PBMCs. The samples were drawn from two sources: the first 160 participants of the ongoing ImmuneRACE study, and about 1,300 subjects contributed by 6 global collaborators. Where available, HLA class I and class II types were taken from metadata supplied by the sample provider and were not determined by assay-based typing. A freely available public database, intended as a resource for researchers studying the immune response to SARS-CoV-2, is where the repertoires were released. The sample metadata nearly always contained a de-identified subject ID, COVID-19 status, age in years and sex. Broader findings and caveats from the paper: The amount of clinical and demographic metadata varied by source and participant and was provided uncurated.

A remark on this clone: No antigen is known for it. No base qualities exist here, and no much larger clone lies one base off it.

One collaborating source in Seattle enrolled patients during active infection and followed them longitudinally through the course of disease. Whole blood was collected in K2EDTA tubes by collaborating institutions according to the institutions' own protocols. For TCRbeta analysis, collaborator samples were shipped as frozen whole blood, as isolated PBMCs, or as DNA extracted from either sample type. TCRbeta CDR3 regions were amplified from genomic DNA using the immunoSEQ Assay, a bias-controlled multiplex PCR. The paper's processing steps were these. Nucleated cell counts per sample were estimated from amplification of reference gene primers within the assay. Sequence reads were collapsed and filtered to measure the absolute abundance of every unique TCRbeta CDR3 rearrangement. For each sample, productive Simpson clonality was calculated as the square root of Simpson's diversity index over productive rearrangements. The table was pulled from immuneACCESS by TCRdb, which kept in-frame rearrangements only. Such tables lose some clones; where checked, under half of the loss comes from unresolved V genes, and the rest has no known cause. V and J calls and clone size come straight from that table; D and trimming were deduced from the DNA. This sample holds fewer than 200,000 clones; 70% to 90% were observed only once. The ten largest clones capture about 2.5% of the sample.

Trimming leaves V shorter by 4 bases and J shorter by 7 bases, with the junction holding 6 bases beyond the gene matches. CDR1 and CDR2, looked up from the germline V gene, are SGHAT and FQNNGV. The CDR3 covers 16 residues, taking in both the cysteine and the phenylalanine. Just CDR3 DNA is preserved here, 48 bases in frame from base 1. The sequence was collected from a woman at least 80 years old with COVID-19, enrolled during active disease. The sample comprised peripheral blood. The chain is encoded by TRBV11-2 joined to TRBJ2-1, with 14 middle bases fitting TRBD2. The CDR3: CASSSGLAGAVNEQFF. The DNA sequence follows: TGTGCCAGCAGCTCGGGACTAGCGGGAGCGGTAAATGAGCAGTTCTTC.